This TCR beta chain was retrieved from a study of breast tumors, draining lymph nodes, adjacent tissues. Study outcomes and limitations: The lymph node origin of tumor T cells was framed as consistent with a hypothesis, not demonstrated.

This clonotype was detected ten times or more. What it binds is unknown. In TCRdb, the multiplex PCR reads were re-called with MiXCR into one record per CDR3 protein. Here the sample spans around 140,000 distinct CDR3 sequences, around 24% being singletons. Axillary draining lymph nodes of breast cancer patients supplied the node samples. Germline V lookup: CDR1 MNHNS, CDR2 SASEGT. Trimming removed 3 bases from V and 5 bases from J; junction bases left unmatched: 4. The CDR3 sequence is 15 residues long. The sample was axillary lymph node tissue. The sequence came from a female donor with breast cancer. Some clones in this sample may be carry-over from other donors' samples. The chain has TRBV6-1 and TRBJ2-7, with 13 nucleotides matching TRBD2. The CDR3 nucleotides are TGTGCCAGCAGTGAGGTACTAGCGGGAGGGAACGAGCAGTACTTC. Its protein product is CASSEVLAGGNEQYF.